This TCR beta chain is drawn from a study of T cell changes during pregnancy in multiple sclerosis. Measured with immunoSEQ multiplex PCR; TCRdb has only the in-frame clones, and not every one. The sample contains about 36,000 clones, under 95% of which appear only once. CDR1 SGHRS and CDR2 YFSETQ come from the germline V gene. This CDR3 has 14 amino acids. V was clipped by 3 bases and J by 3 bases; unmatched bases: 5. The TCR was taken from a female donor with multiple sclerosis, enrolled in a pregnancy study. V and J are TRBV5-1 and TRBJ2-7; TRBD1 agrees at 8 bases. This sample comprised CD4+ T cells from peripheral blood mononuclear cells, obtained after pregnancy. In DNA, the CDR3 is TGCGCCAGCAGCTCAACAGGGGGGAACTACGAGCAGTACTTC. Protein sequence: CASSSTGGNYEQYF.